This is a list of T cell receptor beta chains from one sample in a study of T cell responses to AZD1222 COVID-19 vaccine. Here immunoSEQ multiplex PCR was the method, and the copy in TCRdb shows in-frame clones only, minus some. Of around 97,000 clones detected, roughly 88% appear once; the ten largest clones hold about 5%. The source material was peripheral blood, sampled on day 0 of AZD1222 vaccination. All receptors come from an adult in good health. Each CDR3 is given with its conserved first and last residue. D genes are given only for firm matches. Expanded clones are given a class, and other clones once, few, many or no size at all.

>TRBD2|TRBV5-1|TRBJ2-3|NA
CASAPGGGTDTQYF
TGCGCCAGCGCCCCCGGGGGAGGGACAGATACGCAGTATTTT
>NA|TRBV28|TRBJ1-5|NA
CASTLGGLNQPQHF
TGTGCCAGCACCCTGGGAGGACTCAATCAGCCCCAGCATTTT
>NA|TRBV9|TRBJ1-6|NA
CASSVGTGDSPLHF
TGTGCCAGCAGCGTAGGCACGGGGGATTCACCCCTCCACTTT
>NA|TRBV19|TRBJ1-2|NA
CASRRSTGVNYGYTF
TGTGCCAGTAGACGAAGCACGGGGGTTAACTATGGCTACACCTTC
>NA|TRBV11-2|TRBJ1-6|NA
CASRRPGAFNSPLHF
TGTGCCAGCAGACGGCCAGGTGCCTTTAATTCACCCCTCCACTTT
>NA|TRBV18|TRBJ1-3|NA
CASSPPGLRQVSGNTIYF
TGTGCCAGCTCACCTCCGGGGCTAAGACAGGTCTCTGGAAACACCATATATTTT
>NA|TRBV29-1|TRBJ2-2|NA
CSVYNTGELFF
TGCAGCGTTTACAACACCGGGGAGCTGTTTTTT
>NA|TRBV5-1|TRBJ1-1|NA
CAGSGGPGTEAFF
TGCGCCGGAAGTGGGGGGCCCGGCACTGAAGCTTTCTTT
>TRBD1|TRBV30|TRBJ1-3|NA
CAWRGTGGNTIYF
TGTGCCTGGAGGGGGACAGGGGGAAACACCATATATTTT
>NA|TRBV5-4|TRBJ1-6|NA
CASRQNQISPLHF
TGTGCCAGCAGACAGAACCAGATTTCACCCCTCCACTTT
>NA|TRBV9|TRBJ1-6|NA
CASSVDVGVDSPLHF
TGTGCCAGCAGCGTAGATGTCGGGGTTGATTCACCCCTCCACTTT
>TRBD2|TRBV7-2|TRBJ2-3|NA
CASSPTSGGADTQYF
TGTGCCAGCAGCCCGACTAGCGGGGGGGCAGATACGCAGTATTTT
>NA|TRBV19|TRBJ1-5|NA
CASSSQQGLGTEPQHF
TGTGCCAGTAGTAGCCAACAGGGCCTAGGGACGGAGCCCCAGCATTTT
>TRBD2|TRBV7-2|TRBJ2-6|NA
CASSQEAGGSVPNVLTF
TGTGCCAGCAGCCAGGAGGCGGGGGGCTCTGTTCCCAACGTCCTGACTTTC
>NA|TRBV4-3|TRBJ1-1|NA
CASSQLLKAEAFF
TGCGCCAGCAGCCAACTACTGAAAGCTGAAGCTTTCTTT
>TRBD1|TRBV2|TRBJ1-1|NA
CASIQGIPLPEAFF
TGTGCCAGTATACAGGGGATCCCCCTCCCTGAAGCTTTCTTT
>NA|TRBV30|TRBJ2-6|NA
CAQLLRRSGANVLTF
TGTGCCCAACTCCTCAGGCGGTCTGGGGCCAACGTCCTGACTTTC
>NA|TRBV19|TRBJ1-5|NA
CASSIGWGGQPQHF
TGTGCCAGTAGTATAGGCTGGGGAGGTCAGCCCCAGCATTTT
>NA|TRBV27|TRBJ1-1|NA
CASSPGDRAFF
TGTGCCAGCAGTCCAGGGGACCGGGCTTTCTTT
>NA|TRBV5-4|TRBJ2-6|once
CASSWGEGSGANVLTF
TGTGCCAGCAGCTGGGGCGAGGGTAGTGGGGCCAACGTCCTGACTTTC
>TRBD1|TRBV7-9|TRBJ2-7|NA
CASSGTTGGKYSYEQYF
TGTGCCAGCAGCGGGACTACAGGGGGCAAGTACTCCTACGAGCAGTACTTC
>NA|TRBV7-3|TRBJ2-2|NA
CASSFSLGGELFF
TGTGCCAGCAGCTTCAGCTTGGGCGGGGAGCTGTTTTTT
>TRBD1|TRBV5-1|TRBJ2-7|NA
CASRVDRVYEQYF
TGCGCCAGCCGGGTCGACAGGGTCTACGAGCAGTACTTC
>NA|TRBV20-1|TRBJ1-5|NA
CSASLGPPYSNQPQHF
TGCAGTGCTAGTTTGGGGCCCCCTTATAGCAATCAGCCCCAGCATTTT
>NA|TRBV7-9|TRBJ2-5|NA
CASSFQIQETQYF
TGTGCCAGCAGCTTCCAAATTCAAGAGACCCAGTACTTC
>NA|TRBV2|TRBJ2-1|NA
CASSEGQGRYNEQFF
TGTGCCAGCAGTGAAGGGCAGGGGCGCTACAATGAGCAGTTCTTC
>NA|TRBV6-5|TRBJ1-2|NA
CASSYSRLGAGGYTF
TGTGCCAGCAGTTACTCTCGCCTGGGGGCAGGGGGCTACACCTTC
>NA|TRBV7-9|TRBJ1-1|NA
CASTLGAMNTEAFF
TGTGCCAGCACTCTCGGGGCCATGAACACTGAAGCTTTCTTT
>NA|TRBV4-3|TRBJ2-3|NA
CASSVGTRDTQYF
TGCGCCAGCAGCGTCGGGACGAGAGATACGCAGTATTTT
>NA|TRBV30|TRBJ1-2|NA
CAWSENYGYTF
TGTGCCTGGAGCGAGAACTATGGCTACACCTTC
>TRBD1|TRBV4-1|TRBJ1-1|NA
CASSHTGGRANTEAFF
TGCGCCAGCAGCCATACAGGGGGTAGGGCGAACACTGAAGCTTTCTTT
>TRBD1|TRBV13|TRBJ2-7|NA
CASSTRDRGIDEQYF
TGTGCCAGCAGCACGCGGGACAGGGGAATAGACGAGCAGTACTTC
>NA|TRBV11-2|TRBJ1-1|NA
CASSLVLNTEAFF
TGTGCCAGCAGCTTAGTTCTCAACACTGAAGCTTTCTTT